These T cell receptor beta chains were read from a single sample in a study of response to subunit inactivated influenza vaccine. One entry per CDR3 protein results from TCRdb running MiXCR on the RT-PCR reads. The table shows more than 500,000 distinct CDR3 sequences, with roughly 12% occurring only once. This sample was shared with a second study, whose subject was T cells expressing NK-cell markers.

The sequences come from PBMCs from blood, collected on the day of vaccination. The origin of the receptors is a man between 50 and 59 years old who received an inactivated influenza vaccine. Both conserved end residues are part of each CDR3. The order of the fields is V gene, J gene, clone size, CDR3 protein. Expanded clones are given a class, and other clones once, few, many or no size at all.

v_call: TRBV28; j_call: TRBJ2-5; clone_size: few; cdr3_aa: CASSRPRTGSQETQYF
v_call: TRBV5-5; j_call: TRBJ2-1; clone_size: few; cdr3_aa: CASSLGTGSLYNEQFF
v_call: TRBV6-1; j_call: TRBJ1-6; clone_size: few; cdr3_aa: CASKDRENSPLHF
v_call: TRBV10-3; j_call: TRBJ2-7; clone_size: -; cdr3_aa: CAISGDTYEQYF
v_call: TRBV7-9; j_call: TRBJ2-3; clone_size: many; cdr3_aa: CASAEVSGGTQYF
v_call: TRBV10-3; j_call: TRBJ2-1; clone_size: few; cdr3_aa: CAIGSGGIGQTLGSANEQFF
v_call: TRBV6-5; j_call: TRBJ2-4; clone_size: -; cdr3_aa: CASSFGAAKNIQYF
v_call: TRBV5-1; j_call: TRBJ2-7; clone_size: few; cdr3_aa: CASSLEDRVNEQYF
v_call: TRBV7-6; j_call: TRBJ2-1; clone_size: many; cdr3_aa: CASSLQYNEQFF
v_call: TRBV5-5; j_call: TRBJ2-5; clone_size: few; cdr3_aa: CASSSLTSGLGTQYF